The text below deals with one T cell receptor (beta chain). Trimming removed 10 bases at V and 4 bases at J, with 24 bases between. CDR1 and CDR2 (germline): SGHDT, YYEEEE. This CDR3 contains 16 residues. Measured with immunoSEQ multiplex PCR; TCRdb has only the in-frame clones, and not every one. Here the sample spans fewer than 120,000 clones, 88% being singletons. This entry is derived from a study of cytomegalovirus exposure and HLA in healthy donors. The chain recombines TRBV5-6 with TRBJ2-1; the D gene is possibly TRBD1 (5 bases). The receptor was derived from a woman aged 25 to 39 in good health and CMV-seropositive. The sample taken for sequencing was PBMCs. The CDR3 nucleotides are TGTGCCGTCGTACACCACAAGGTCAGGGTTTACAATGAGCAGTTCTTC. Residues: CAVVHHKVRVYNEQFF.